The 32 T cell receptor beta chains reported below all come from one sample, sequenced in a study (dated by TCRdb to about 2015). Library creation used 5' RACE. These reads were obtained on an Illumina MiSeq. TCRdb took the public reads, trimmed them with fastp at Q25, ran MiXCR for clone calling and kept in-frame beta chains. Every entry covers one CDR3 protein and lists the most common genes and DNA from its rows. This sample gives about 57,000 distinct CDR3 sequences in total; less than 30% of them show up just once. The leading ten clones occupy roughly 2.2% of the sample. Tregs were isolated as CD4+CD25+CD127-/low cells. The specimen was tumor-infiltrating Tregs sorted from the breast tumor. The origin of the receptors is a female donor with breast cancer.

In its sample, this clonotype was seen a few times. The gene calls are TRBV5-1 and TRBJ1-4; D remains ambiguous. Germline-derived CDR1 and CDR2 are SGHRS and YFSETQ. The CDR3 consists of 16 residues. V lost 2 bases and J 5 bases, leaving 16 bases between the germline ends. In nucleotides, the CDR3 is TGCGCCAGCAGCTTAACCCCGGACGTACCAAATGAAAAACTGTTTTTT. Protein product: CASSLTPDVPNEKLFF.

This clonotype was counted between two and nine times. The rearrangement links TRBV5-1 to TRBJ2-3; tentatively, D is TRBD2 (5 bases). Germline V gene lookup returns CDR1 SGHRS and CDR2 YFSETQ. Trimming removed 4 bases at V and 3 bases at J, with 15 bases between. CDR3 length equals 15 residues. CDR3 nucleotides: TGCGCCAGCAGCCATCTCAGCGGTCCAACAGATACGCAGTATTTT. It specifies CASSHLSGPTDTQYF. Variable domain in full (rest from reference TRBV5-1 and TRBJ2-3): KAGVTQTPRYLIKTRGQQVTLSCSPISGHRSVSWYQQTPGQGLQFLFEYFSETQRNKGNFPGRFSGRQFSNSRSEMNVSTLELGDSALYLCASSHLSGPTDTQYFGPGTRLTVL.

This clonotype came up once. The CDR3: CASSLGGEKYGELFF. The CDR3 DNA follows: TGCGCCAGCAGCTTGGGGGGCGAAAAATACGGGGAGCTGTTTTTT. The rearrangement joins TRBV5-1 to TRBJ2-2, with a weak D call TRBD1 (5 bases). Per germline, CDR1 SGHRS and CDR2 YFSETQ. The germline V and J ends were trimmed by 0 bases and 7 bases, with 13 bases remaining between them. The CDR3 is made up of 15 amino acids.

Many counts were recorded for this clonotype. The chain joins TRBV7-9 to TRBJ1-2; D may be TRBD1 (5 bases). V was pared by 0 bases and J by 6 bases, with 14 bases between. The CDR3 totals 15 residues. Germline V gene data show CDR1 as SEHNR and CDR2 as FQNEAQ (reference sequence). The CDR3 loop reads CASSLAGTWRDGYTF. The CDR3 DNA reads as TGTGCCAGCAGCTTAGCAGGGACCTGGAGGGATGGCTACACCTTC.

In its sample, this clonotype was seen a few times. The V call is TRBV27, the J call TRBJ2-1; D uncertain. Germline assignment: CDR1 MNHEY and CDR2 SMNVEV (reference sequence). The CDR3 contains 12 residues. V shed 8 bases and J shed 7 bases, with 12 bases lying between them. CDR3 nucleotide sequence: TGTGCCAGCGGCCGACTGCAGAATGAGCAGTTCTTC. Residues: CASGRLQNEQFF.

This clonotype occurred a few times. V is TRBV6-1 and J is TRBJ1-2; 10 nucleotides line up with TRBD1. The V segment lost 5 bases and the J segment 0 bases; nucleotides outside the gene matches: 9. The CDR3 has 17 amino acids. Germline CDR1 is MNHNS and CDR2 is SASEGT. The CDR3 region has the DNA TGTGCCAGCAGTCCCCGGGACAGGGGCCTAACTAACTATGGCTACACCTTC. This encodes CASSPRDRGLTNYGYTF.

This clonotype was seen a handful of times. The CDR3 loop is CASSTDRRFQETQYF. CDR3 DNA: TGTGCCAGCAGCACGGACAGGCGCTTCCAAGAGACCCAGTACTTC. This chain uses TRBV12-3 or TRBV12-4 with TRBJ2-5; 7 nucleotides line up with TRBD1. V dropped 6 bases and J dropped 1; count of bases not matched to a gene: 8. This CDR3 is built from 15 residues.

This clonotype was observed many times. The chain employs TRBV4-1 and TRBJ1-5; no definite D call. Germline values: CDR1 MGHRA, CDR2 YSYEKL. The length of the CDR3 is 17 residues. The V gene lost 0 bases and the J gene lost 1 base, with 13 bases spanning the gap. The CDR3 sequence: CASSQDVEGGSNQPQHF. DNA for the CDR3: TGCGCCAGCAGCCAAGATGTAGAAGGAGGCAGCAATCAGCCCCAGCATTTT.

The CDR3 DNA is TGTGCCAGCAGTGAGGGGACTAGCGGGAGGGATGAGCAGTTCTTC. Residues: CASSEGTSGRDEQFF. The chain recombines TRBV6-1 with TRBJ2-1; 16 bases match TRBD2. V lost 3 bases and J lost 8; bases outside the gene matches: 1. This CDR3 spans 15 amino acids. The germline V gene has CDR1 MNHNS and CDR2 SASEGT.

The rearrangement uses TRBV6-5 and TRBJ1-6, with D perhaps matching TRBD1 (6 bases). The V gene lost 4 bases and the J gene lost 7 bases, with 8 bases spanning the gap. The CDR3 has 13 residues. From germline, CDR1 is MNHEY and CDR2 SVGAGI. The CDR3 reads CASSSDRNSPLHF. The CDR3 DNA reads as TGTGCCAGCAGTTCGGACAGAAATTCACCCCTCCACTTT.

The chain couples TRBV29-1 to TRBJ1-5; D is possibly TRBD1 (5 bases). The CDR3 has 13 amino acids. Germline CDR1 reads SQVTM; CDR2 reads ANQGSEA. V was cut by 5 bases and J by 5 bases, with 13 bases left in between. The CDR3 DNA sequence: TGCAGCGTTCGTACAGGTACCGATCAGCCCCAGCATTTT. Protein sequence: CSVRTGTDQPQHF.

This chain joins TRBV12-3 or TRBV12-4 and TRBJ2-5; D possibly corresponds to TRBD2 (6 bases). V was shortened by 1 base and J by 2 bases, with 11 bases between the two germline ends. The CDR3 extends over 15 amino acids. The CDR3 region has the DNA TGTGCCAGCAGTTTAGAAGTGGGGGGTCAAGAGACCCAGTACTTC. This codes for CASSLEVGGQETQYF.

This clonotype was recorded at least ten times. This CDR3 is CSVETDSYEQYF. As DNA, the CDR3 is TGCAGCGTTGAGACAGACTCCTACGAGCAGTACTTC. V gene TRBV29-1 combines with J gene TRBJ2-7; D may be TRBD1 (5 bases). Germline V lookup: CDR1 SQVTM, CDR2 ANQGSEA. The V and J ends lost 3 bases and 0 bases respectively, with 6 bases between them. The CDR3 runs 12 residues.

The V gene is TRBV12-3 or TRBV12-4, the J gene TRBJ2-1; 12 positions match TRBD2. The CDR3 spans 17 residues. Losses at the gene ends were 6 bases for V and 7 bases for J; bases not matched to a gene: 13. The CDR3 spells CASSTYTLAGGGNEQFF. DNA of the CDR3: TGTGCCAGCAGCACATACACGCTAGCGGGAGGGGGAAATGAGCAGTTCTTC.

This sequence joins TRBV6-2 or TRBV6-3 and TRBJ2-5, with D perhaps matching TRBD1 (6 bases). V was clipped by 6 bases and J by 4 bases, with 18 bases between them. Per germline, CDR1 MNHEY and CDR2 SVGEGT. This CDR3 region has 15 residues. The CDR3: CASSHAHRVPETQYF. In DNA form, the CDR3 reads TGTGCCAGCAGCCACGCCCACAGGGTACCAGAGACCCAGTACTTC.

The rearrangement links TRBV5-5 to TRBJ2-7; D is possibly TRBD2 (5 bases). Trimming took 2 bases from V and 2 from J, leaving 14 bases between them. This CDR3 is built from 15 residues. Per germline, CDR1 SGHKS and CDR2 YYEKEE (reference sequence). The CDR3 sequence: CASSLMGEIAYEQYF. The DNA of the CDR3 is TGTGCCAGCAGCTTAATGGGAGAAATCGCCTACGAGCAGTACTTC. The complete variable domain, with remaining parts taken from reference TRBV5-5 and TRBJ2-7, reads DAGVTQSPTHLIKTRGQQVTLRCSPISGHKSVSWYQQVLGQGPQFIFQYYEKEERGRGNFPDRFSARQFPNYSSELNVNALLLGDSALYLCASSLMGEIAYEQYFGPGTRLTVT.

Ten or more counts support this clonotype. The chain recombines TRBV6-1 with TRBJ1-5; possibly TRBD1 for D (6 bases). Between the trimmed V and J ends, which lost 1 base and 6 bases, there was a span of 13 bases. CDR1 is MNHNS, CDR2 SASEGT, per germline. CDR3 size: 15 residues. The CDR3 sequence: CASSEGRGSTQPQHF. The CDR3 DNA reads as TGTGCCAGCAGTGAAGGCAGGGGATCTACTCAGCCCCAGCATTTT.

The chain joins TRBV6-4 to TRBJ2-7; D ambiguous. V was cut by 8 bases and J by 4 bases, with 12 bases left in between. The germline V gene has CDR1 MRHNA and CDR2 SNTAGT. The CDR3 length is 12 residues. CDR3 sequence: CASCAPLYEQYF. CDR3 sequence (DNA): TGTGCCAGCTGTGCCCCACTTTACGAGCAGTACTTC.

The table lists this clonotype with many counts. This sequence joins TRBV4-2 and TRBJ2-7, with D perhaps matching TRBD2 (6 bases). V dropped 1 base and J dropped 7 bases, with 14 bases sitting between them. There are 14 residues in the CDR3. Germline V gives CDR1 LGHNA, CDR2 YNFKEQ. CDR3 nucleotide sequence: TGTGCCAGCAGCCAAGTCGGAGGGGCTGGGGAGCAGTACTTC. This encodes CASSQVGGAGEQYF.

The rearrangement uses TRBV7-2 and TRBJ1-1; no definite D call. The V gene's germline CDR1 is SGHTA and CDR2 FQGNSA. There are 13 residues in the CDR3. V was shortened by 5 bases and J by 0 bases, with 7 bases between the two germline ends. This CDR3 is CASSQSLNTEAFF. The CDR3 DNA sequence: TGTGCCAGCAGCCAATCCTTGAACACTGAAGCTTTCTTT.

The CDR3 loop is CASSLSGRMNTGELFF. Written as DNA, the CDR3 is TGTGCCAGCAGCCTAAGCGGGAGGATGAACACCGGGGAGCTGTTTTTT. V and J are TRBV5-5 and TRBJ2-2; 9 bases line up with TRBD2. V gave up 4 bases and J gave up 1 base; unmatched junction bases: 5. Germline V CDR1 and CDR2: SGHKS, YYEKEE (reference sequence). The CDR3 extends over 16 amino acids.

This clonotype was observed at least ten times. V gene TRBV6-1 combines with J gene TRBJ2-5; D unclear. This CDR3 is 12 amino acids long. Germline-derived CDR1 and CDR2 are MNHNS and SASEGT. V was trimmed by 4 bases and J by 5 bases, leaving 8 bases between them. The CDR3 DNA is TGTGCCAGCAGTGTCCTGGGGGAGACCCAGTACTTC. It is translated as CASSVLGETQYF.

The V call is TRBV15, the J call TRBJ2-5, with 7 positions matching TRBD2. This CDR3 is 17 amino acids long. V dropped 1 base and J dropped 7; count of bases not matched to a gene: 15. The germline V gene has CDR1 LNHNV and CDR2 YYDKDF (reference sequence). The CDR3 nucleotides are TGTGCCACCAGCAGAGGAAGCGGGACCTCTCACCTGGGGACCCAGTACTTC. This translates into CATSRGSGTSHLGTQYF.

The chain recombines TRBV28 with TRBJ1-2, with TRBD1 identical over 8 bases. This CDR3 spans 13 amino acids. Germline CDR1 is MDHEN and CDR2 is SYDVKM. V lost 8 bases and J lost 10; bases outside the gene matches: 12. The CDR3 DNA reads as TGTGCCAGCCTGCCCGCGGGACAGGCCATCTACACCTTC. Its translation is CASLPAGQAIYTF.

This clonotype was observed a handful of times. The chain recombines TRBV29-1 with TRBJ1-1, with a tentative D call TRBD1 (5 bases). Germline CDR1 SQVTM, CDR2 ANQGSEA. The CDR3 covers 11 residues. V lost 2 bases and J 8 bases, leaving 9 bases between the germline ends. The CDR3 region is CSVEWGTEAFF. CDR3 sequence (DNA): TGCAGCGTTGAATGGGGGACCGAAGCTTTCTTT.

Note on this clonotype: Its ends do not fully match the called genes, so a read error is possible. The chain links TRBV7-3 to TRBJ2-7, with D maybe TRBD2 (6 bases). The length of the CDR3 is 16 residues. Germline V gene lookup returns CDR1 SGHTA and CDR2 FQGTGA. For the CDR3, the DNA is TGTACCAGCAGCCAAGGTCCCCTAGCGAGCTACTACGAGCAGTACTTC. This codes for CTSSQGPLASYYEQYF.

The chain joins TRBV4-3 to TRBJ2-3; TRBD2 might be the D (5 bases). The V and J ends lost 0 bases and 7 bases respectively, with 8 bases between them. Germline V gene sequence: CDR1 LGHNA, CDR2 YSLEER. The length of the CDR3 is 13 residues. The CDR3 is CASSQETGYTQYF. CDR3 nucleotide sequence: TGCGCCAGCAGCCAAGAAACGGGGTATACGCAGTATTTT.

This clonotype was found a few times. A read error may account for a junction end that differs from germline. The genes are TRBV20-1 and TRBJ2-1; 11 bases are shared with TRBD2. CDR3 length: 14 residues. Germline V gene sequence: CDR1 DFQATT, CDR2 SNEGSKA (reference sequence). CDR3 DNA sequence: TGCAGTGCTTTCCTAGCGGGAGGCGCGAATGAGCAGCTCTTC. Translation gives CSAFLAGGANEQLF.

The rearrangement links TRBV7-2 to TRBJ2-1; 15 bases are shared with TRBD2. The germline CDR1 and CDR2 sequences are SGHTA and FQGNSA. The CDR3 is made up of 14 amino acids. J was trimmed by 14 bases and V by 5 bases; bases with no gene match: 7. The CDR3 here is CTSSHQGLAGGKFF. DNA for the CDR3: TGTACCAGCAGCCACCAGGGACTAGCGGGAGGAAAGTTCTTC. The variable domain in full, completed from reference TRBV7-2 and TRBJ2-1, reads GAGVSQSPSNKVTEKGKDVELRCDPISGHTALYWYRQSLGQGLEFLIYFQGNSAPDKSGLPSDRFSAERTGGSVSTLTIQRTQQEDSAVYLCTSSHQGLAGGKFFGPGTRLTVL.

At least ten counts were recorded for this clonotype. The chain is built from TRBV29-1 and TRBJ1-1; no clear D gene. V was cut by 4 bases and J by 7 bases, with 10 bases left in between. CDR1 is SQVTM and CDR2 is ANQGSEA in the germline V gene. The CDR3 is 11 amino acids. The DNA for the CDR3 is TGCAGCGTTGCGCCTGGACTTGAAGCTTTCTTT. It codes for CSVAPGLEAFF.

The chain combines TRBV15 with TRBJ2-2; TRBD1 is a possible D gene (6 bases). CDR1 and CDR2 (germline): LNHNV, YYDKDF (reference sequence). Deletions cut 3 bases from V and 7 bases from J, with 6 bases between. The CDR3 contains 12 residues. CDR3 sequence (DNA): TGTGCCACCAGCAGCAGGGGCGGGGAGCTGTTTTTT. It translates to CATSSRGGELFF. The whole variable domain, filled in from reference TRBV15 and TRBJ2-2, reads DAMVIQNPRYQVTQFGKPVTLSCSQTLNHNVMYWYQQKSSQAPKLLFHYYDKDFNNEADTPDNFQSRRPNTSFCFLDIRSPGLGDTAMYLCATSSRGGELFFGEGSRLTVL.

On this clonotype: Germline and junction disagree at one end, which may indicate a read error. The CDR3 DNA is TGTGCCTGCAGTTTATATCCAGGGACCTACGAGCAGTACTTC. Its translation is CACSLYPGTYEQYF. The chain links TRBV12-3 or TRBV12-4 to TRBJ2-7, with a tentative D call TRBD1 (5 bases). CDR3 length: 14 amino acids.